This T cell receptor (beta chain) was identified during a study of human T cells and chemical hapten exposure. This clonotype was recorded a few times. The time point: patch test 3, about 24 weeks after DPC sensitization. As to treatment: therapeutic diphenylcyclopropenone sensitization with weekly scalp DPC. Blood collection happened ahead of applying each patch test. CDR3 length: 14 amino acids. V gave up 5 bases and J gave up 4 bases; unmatched junction bases: 4. The V gene's germline CDR1 is KGHDR and CDR2 SFDVKD. TCRdb independently ran MiXCR on the RACE reads; one entry per CDR3 protein. The table has tens of thousands of distinct CDR3 sequences, under 15% seen once.

Sequenced here: whole blood, sampled in connection with sensitization to the hapten diphenylcyclopropenone (DPC). The sequence was obtained from a young man with alopecia areata. Some clones in this sample may be carry-over from other donors' samples. This chain uses TRBV24-1 with TRBJ2-3; 8 nucleotides line up with TRBD1. For the CDR3, the DNA is TGTGCCACCAGTGGGACAGGGAGCTCAGATACGCAGTATTTT. Its protein product is CATSGTGSSDTQYF.